This T cell receptor (beta chain) originates from a study of cytomegalovirus exposure and HLA in healthy donors. Overall study results and limits: The CMV antigen specificity of a few CMV-associated chains was confirmed through in vitro analysis. V segments that were indistinguishable, TRBV6-2 and TRBV6-3 among them, were omitted from analysis.

This PCR relied on a set of 60 Vbeta primers and 13 Jbeta primers. The table came from immunoSEQ multiplex PCR; TCRdb's copy has only in-frame clones and leaves some out. This sample carries some 200,000 clones, roughly 80% of them seen once, and the ten largest clones take 0.35% to 0.5%. With regard to this clone: Its cognate antigen is unknown.

The CDR3 totals 16 residues. With V trimmed by 3 bases and J by 0 bases, 6 bases remained unmatched. CDR1 SGHRS and CDR2 YFSETQ come from the germline V gene. This rearrangement joins TRBV5-1 to TRBJ2-3, with 8 bases aligning to TRBD1. This TCR came from a male donor in good health and CMV-seropositive. The sequenced sample consisted of PBMCs. CDR3 sequence: CASSSGQGQSTDTQYF. CDR3 DNA: TGCGCCAGCAGCTCTGGACAGGGTCAGAGCACAGATACGCAGTATTTT.